The rows below give T cell receptor beta chains drawn from one sample of a study of blood T cells in healthy people across ages. MiXCR was run by TCRdb on the 5' RACE reads, yielding one entry per CDR3 protein. The sample has approximately 1,700,000 distinct CDR3 sequences; about 39% are singletons. The sample comprised blood. The receptors originated from a human donor in good health. The CDR3 runs from the conserved cysteine through the conserved F or W. D genes are given only for firm matches. Where a row states a size, it is once, few, many or the class of an expanded clone; other rows omit it.

>-|-|TRBJ2-1|TRBV12-3/TRBV12-4
TGTGCCAGCAGCCCGGTCGGGCGCAGGGAGTTCTTC
CASSPVGRREFF
>-|-|TRBJ2-3|TRBV2
TGTGCCAGCGCGGCTAGGAGGGGTAGCACAGATACGCAGTATTTT
CASAARRGSTDTQYF
>TRBD1|few|TRBJ2-5|TRBV18
TGTGCCAGCTCACCCAGGACAGGCGGCATGGCGGAGACCCAGTACTTC
CASSPRTGGMAETQYF
>TRBD1|-|TRBJ2-5|TRBV7-3
TGTGCCAGCAGCTTAGGGCTCAGGACAGGGGCCCAGTACTTC
CASSLGLRTGAQYF
>-|-|TRBJ2-3|TRBV21-1
TGTGCCTCCCGGCCCGGACTGGGGACAGATACGCAGTATTTT
CASRPGLGTDTQYF
>-|-|TRBJ2-3|TRBV29-1
TGCAGCGCACAACACATCACAGGGTATGTGGAGTCGAGCACAGATACGCAGTATTTT
CSAQHITGYVESSTDTQYF
>TRBD2|-|TRBJ2-7|TRBV7-2
TGTGCCAGCAGCCGTAGCGGGGGGGCTGGCTACGAGCAGTACTTC
CASSRSGGAGYEQYF
>-|-|TRBJ2-6|TRBV28
TGTGCCAGCAGTTTATGGGCGGTCCGCTCTGGGGCCAACGTCCTGACTTTC
CASSLWAVRSGANVLTF
>-|-|TRBJ1-6|TRBV7-9
TGTGCCAGCAGCCCGCGCCAAGATTCACCCCTCCACTTT
CASSPRQDSPLHF
>-|-|TRBJ1-5|TRBV20-1
TGCAGTGCTAGAGACAGGTTCGGCCAGCCCCAGCATTTT
CSARDRFGQPQHF
>-|few|TRBJ1-2|TRBV9
TGTGCCAGCAGCGTAGATCGAGGGGGTGGAGGGTCCTATGGCTACACCTTC
CASSVDRGGGGSYGYTF
>-|few|TRBJ1-4|TRBV4-3
TGCGCCAGCAGCCAAGATACGAGGGGACTTGAAAAACTGTTTTTT
CASSQDTRGLEKLFF
>-|-|TRBJ1-2|TRBV29-1
TGCAGCGTTGAAGATGTCGGGGCAGCGGGGGACTATGGCTACACCTTC
CSVEDVGAAGDYGYTF
>-|few|TRBJ2-7|TRBV28
TGTGCCAGCAGTTTCGGGGTCCAGGGTGGAAACTACGAGCAGTACTTC
CASSFGVQGGNYEQYF
>-|-|TRBJ2-1|TRBV12-3/TRBV12-4
TGTGCCAGCAGTTTAATGGCTTCCAACAATGAGCAGTTCTTC
CASSLMASNNEQFF
>-|-|TRBJ1-2|TRBV7-2
TGTGCCAGCAGCACCCATGGAGGGACGGCAGGCTACACCTTC
CASSTHGGTAGYTF
>-|-|TRBJ2-1|TRBV12-5
TGTGCTAGTGCCCCGTGGAGCCTCCTGGTTAACAATGAGCAGTTCTTC
CASAPWSLLVNNEQFF
>-|few|TRBJ2-7|TRBV27
TGTGCCAGCGCCCGGGGGGCATTCGCTCACGAGCAGTACTTC
CASARGAFAHEQYF
>TRBD1|-|TRBJ1-5|TRBV20-1
TGCAGTGCTGATCTTTCCGGGACAGGTCATAATCAGCCCCAGCATTTT
CSADLSGTGHNQPQHF
>TRBD1|once|TRBJ1-2|TRBV6-1
TGTGCCAGCAGTGTCCGGGAGGACAGGGGGCATCAGGGTAACTATGGCTACACCTTC
CASSVREDRGHQGNYGYTF
>TRBD1|-|TRBJ1-4|TRBV4-3
TGCGCCAGCAGCCAAGGACAGGGGGATGGAATGGAAAAACTGTTTTTT
CASSQGQGDGMEKLFF
>-|-|TRBJ2-6|TRBV4-3
TGCACCAGCAGCCAAGATCTCTTCCGCGGAACCAACGTCCAGACTTTC
CTSSQDLFRGTNVQTF
>-|-|TRBJ1-2|TRBV6-5
TGTGCCAGCAGCCCCTCCTCGATTGGCTATGGCTACACCTTC
CASSPSSIGYGYTF
>TRBD1|few|TRBJ2-2|TRBV29-1
TGCAGCGTCTGGACAGGGGATAATGGCGGGGAGCTGTTTTTT
CSVWTGDNGGELFF
>-|-|TRBJ2-7|TRBV5-6
TGTGCCAGCAGCTCAAGGTGGGTGGGAAAGCAGTACTTC
CASSSRWVGKQYF
>-|-|TRBJ2-1|TRBV5-6
TGTGCCAGCAGCTTGTCGATGAGACCGTCCTACAATGAGCAGTTCTTC
CASSLSMRPSYNEQFF
>-|few|TRBJ2-5|TRBV11-2
TGTGCCAGCAGCTTAGCGGCAGCCCAAGAGACCCAGTACTTC
CASSLAAAQETQYF
>-|-|TRBJ2-7|TRBV7-2
TGTGCCAGCAGGGAGCCCGGGGTGACCTCCCACGAGCAGTACTTC
CASREPGVTSHEQYF
>TRBD2|once|TRBJ2-3|TRBV20-1
TGCAGTGCCCAGCGGGGGGGGGTCACAGATACGCAGTATTTT
CSAQRGGVTDTQYF
>TRBD2|-|TRBJ2-2|TRBV24-1
TGTGCCACCAGTACTAGGGACTACACCACCGGGGAGCTGTTTTTT
CATSTRDYTTGELFF
>-|many|TRBJ2-1|TRBV7-9
TGTGCCAGCAGCCTGCAGAGCCTTGAGCAGTTCTTC
CASSLQSLEQFF
>TRBD2|once|TRBJ2-2|TRBV7-8
TGTGCCAGCAGCTCCCCAGCGGGGGCTTGGAAGGGGCCCGGGGAGCTGTTTTTT
CASSSPAGAWKGPGELFF
>-|few|TRBJ2-7|TRBV5-1
TGCGCCAGCAGCTTGTGGGGCGGCGACTACGAGCAGTACTTC
CASSLWGGDYEQYF
>-|few|TRBJ1-1|TRBV5-1
TGCGCCTGCAGCTTTTGGGGGAACACTGAAGCTTTCTTT
CACSFWGNTEAFF
>-|-|TRBJ1-2|TRBV6-2/TRBV6-3
TGTGCCAGCACCTGGGCCTCCCGTACCCTCTATGGCTACACCTTC
CASTWASRTLYGYTF
>-|few|TRBJ2-7|TRBV6-5
TGTGCCAGCAGTAGACGACAGACCTACGAGCAGTACTTC
CASSRRQTYEQYF
>-|-|TRBJ2-7|TRBV7-2
TGTGCCAGCAGCTTAGAAGCCCGGAAGGCCTACGAGCAGTACTTC
CASSLEARKAYEQYF
>-|-|TRBJ2-5|TRBV6-2/TRBV6-3
TGTGCCAGCAGTTACTTCCTGGGGAGTGGAGAGACCCAGTACTTC
CASSYFLGSGETQYF
>-|-|TRBJ1-5|TRBV7-2
TGTGCCAGCAGCTACATCGGGACCGAAGGTAATCAGCCCCAGCATTTT
CASSYIGTEGNQPQHF
>-|many|TRBJ2-5|TRBV20-1
TGCAGTGCTAGCACAGGATTTGAGACCCAGTACTTC
CSASTGFETQYF
>-|-|TRBJ1-2|TRBV4-2
TGTGCCAGCAGCCAAGATCACACGGTCGGAGGCTACACCTTC
CASSQDHTVGGYTF
>-|few|TRBJ1-2|TRBV20-1
TGCAGTGCTAGTACCCGAGTATGGAGGGGCTACACCTTC
CSASTRVWRGYTF
>-|once|TRBJ2-3|TRBV7-9
TGTGCCAGCAACCGGGGCTTAGCAGATACGCAGTATTTT
CASNRGLADTQYF
>TRBD1|few|TRBJ1-2|TRBV4-1
TGCGCCAGCAGCCAAGAGGACAGGGAATACTATGGCTACACCTTC
CASSQEDREYYGYTF
>TRBD1|-|TRBJ2-3|TRBV28
TGTGCCAGCAGTTCCCACAGGGGTCTACCCTCAGATACGCAGTATTTT
CASSSHRGLPSDTQYF
>-|-|TRBJ1-1|TRBV28
TGTGCCAGCAGTTTCGGGATTCCTGAAGCTTTCTTT
CASSFGIPEAFF